Following are 21 T cell receptor beta chains from one sample sequenced in a study of cytomegalovirus exposure and HLA in healthy donors. PCR used 60 Vbeta primers and 13 Jbeta primers. Profiled with immunoSEQ multiplex PCR; TCRdb holds only in-frame clones, not every one. The data show approximately 110,000 clones, over 75% seen once. Source material: PBMCs. The receptors originated from a woman aged 40 to 49 in good health and CMV-seropositive.

This chain uses TRBV11-2 with TRBJ2-7, with 9 bases that match TRBD1. V shed 4 bases, J shed 2 bases, and the junction held 15 bases outside the gene matches. The germline CDR1 and CDR2 sequences are SGHAT and FQNNGV. CDR3 length equals 18 residues. CDR3 DNA sequence: TGTGCCAGCAGCTCCGACGCACTGACAGGGGGAAAAGCCTACGAGCAGTACTTC. This codes for CASSSDALTGGKAYEQYF.

Note on this clone: A junction boundary mismatches the germline segment, possibly from a read error. Other nucleotide sequences in the sample specify the same CDR3. The V gene is TRBV5-4, the J gene TRBJ2-6; 10 positions match TRBD1. Germline CDR1 reads SGHNT; CDR2 reads YYREEE (reference sequence). The length of the CDR3 is 17 residues. The CDR3 bases are TGTGCCAGCAGTTCCGGGACAGGGGTCTCTGGGGCCAACGTCTTGACTTTC. Its protein product is CASSSGTGVSGANVLTF.

The chain joins TRBV2 to TRBJ2-1; 13 bases are a match to TRBD2. Per germline, CDR1 SNHLY and CDR2 FYNNEI. Unmatched junction bases numbered 6, after V lost 8 bases and J lost 8 bases. This CDR3 has 14 residues. CDR3: CASQVLAGGDEQFF. CDR3 in DNA: TGTGCCAGCCAAGTACTAGCGGGAGGGGATGAGCAGTTCTTC.

A single count supports this clone. This rearrangement joins TRBV5-6 to TRBJ2-7, with 7 nucleotides matching TRBD2. J gave up 5 bases and V 4 bases, and 15 bases lay outside the gene matches. The CDR3 length is 16 residues. Germline values: CDR1 SGHDT, CDR2 YYEEEE. The CDR3 bases are TGTGCCAGCAGCCCCGGGGACGGCGGGAGTTTCAACGAGCAGTACTTC. As protein: CASSPGDGGSFNEQYF.

This chain connects TRBV28 to TRBJ1-5; 7 bases agree with TRBD1. Trimming at V came to 6 bases and at J to 1 base, leaving 3 bases not matched to a gene. The CDR3 has 14 amino acids. Germline-derived CDR1 and CDR2 are MDHEN and SYDVKM. This chain's CDR3 is CASRIQGSNQPQHF. DNA for the CDR3: TGTGCCAGCAGAATACAGGGGAGCAATCAGCCCCAGCATTTT.

The V gene is TRBV27, the J gene TRBJ2-1; 10 positions match TRBD1. Per the germline V gene, CDR1 is MNHEY and CDR2 is SMNVEV (reference sequence). CDR3 size: 18 residues. V lost 4 bases and J lost 5; bases outside the gene matches: 14. The CDR3: CASSSPLGQGSWNNEQFF. The CDR3 DNA sequence: TGTGCCAGCAGTTCCCCCTTGGGACAGGGGAGTTGGAACAATGAGCAGTTCTTC.

The chain recombines TRBV11-2 with TRBJ2-1, with D unresolved. The V gene's germline CDR1 is SGHAT and CDR2 FQNNGV. V lost 0 bases, J lost 5 bases, and 8 bases lay in between. The CDR3 extends over 14 amino acids. The CDR3 loop is CASSLEDSHNEQFF. DNA for the CDR3: TGTGCCAGCAGCTTAGAGGATAGCCACAATGAGCAGTTCTTC.

This chain connects TRBV2 to TRBJ2-1; 11 bases line up with TRBD2. Germline loops: CDR1 SNHLY, CDR2 FYNNEI. With 6 bases clipped from V and 0 bases from J, the junction kept 4 bases outside the gene matches. The CDR3 is made up of 16 amino acids. CDR3 coding DNA: TGTGCCAGCAGAGGGGGGACTAGCGGCTCCTACAATGAGCAGTTCTTC. Translated, it gives CASRGGTSGSYNEQFF.

J is TRBJ2-3 and V is TRBV27; 9 positions match TRBD2. CDR1 is MNHEY, CDR2 SMNVEV, per germline (reference sequence). This CDR3 contains 15 residues. V gave up 3 bases and J gave up 4 bases; unmatched junction bases: 5. The CDR3 bases are TGTGCCAGCAGTTTGGCGGGAGGGCCGCCAGATACGCAGTATTTT. It codes for CASSLAGGPPDTQYF.

V gene TRBV6-5 combines with J gene TRBJ2-7; TRBD2 matches at 7 bases. CDR1 is MNHEY and CDR2 is SVGAGI in the germline V gene. The V gene end was trimmed by 4 bases and the J gene end by 5 bases; junction bases not matched to a gene: 11. The CDR3 is made up of 15 amino acids. The CDR3 DNA reads TGTGCCAGCAGTTTGAAAGTCGCGGGGGTGAACGAGCAGTACTTC. Its translation is CASSLKVAGVNEQYF.

This rearrangement joins TRBV28 to TRBJ1-1, with TRBD1 identical over 7 bases. The length of the CDR3 is 14 residues. With V trimmed by 2 bases and J by 11 bases, 11 bases remained unmatched. Germline V lookup: CDR1 MDHEN, CDR2 SYDVKM. CDR3 in amino acids: CASSLERGQVSAFF. The DNA for the CDR3 is TGTGCCAGCAGTTTAGAAAGGGGGCAGGTCAGTGCTTTCTTT.

This clone came up a few times. The chain has TRBV5-1 and TRBJ1-5, with a weak D call TRBD1 (6 bases). With 0 bases removed from V and 2 bases from J, the gap between germline ends came to 12 bases. The CDR3 runs to 16 residues. Germline V CDR1 and CDR2: SGHRS, YFSETQ. CDR3 protein: CASSLEGVGRNQPQHF. CDR3 in DNA: TGCGCCAGCAGCTTGGAGGGGGTGGGTCGCAATCAGCCCCAGCATTTT.

The chain combines TRBV30 with TRBJ2-1, with D perhaps TRBD2 (6 bases). Per germline, CDR1 GTSNPN and CDR2 SVGIG (reference sequence). The CDR3 runs to 15 residues. With 1 base removed from V and 0 bases from J, the gap between germline ends came to 10 bases. The CDR3 here is CAWSGIGSSYNEQFF. In nucleotides, the CDR3 is TGTGCCTGGAGTGGTATCGGGAGCTCCTACAATGAGCAGTTCTTC.

The chain couples TRBV29-1 to TRBJ2-7; TRBD2 agrees at 9 bases. CDR3 length: 16 amino acids. Germline assignment: CDR1 SQVTM and CDR2 ANQGSEA. Germline trimming cut 6 bases from V and 0 bases from J; bases unmatched to any gene: 12. The CDR3 loop reads CSVGVGPSGNSYEQYF. In DNA form, the CDR3 reads TGCAGCGTGGGGGTCGGGCCTAGCGGGAACTCCTACGAGCAGTACTTC.

This chain connects TRBV5-1 to TRBJ1-1, with 7 nucleotides matching TRBD1. This CDR3 contains 15 residues. The V gene end was trimmed by 3 bases and the J gene end by 4 bases; junction bases not matched to a gene: 9. Germline values: CDR1 SGHRS, CDR2 YFSETQ. In DNA form, the CDR3 reads TGCGCCAGCAGCTGGGGATCAGGGGGAAGCACTGAAGCTTTCTTT. It encodes CASSWGSGGSTEAFF.

CDR3 amino acids: CASSEAPQDEAFF. DNA of the CDR3: TGTGCCAGCAGTGAAGCGCCGCAGGATGAAGCTTTCTTT. The V and J genes are TRBV6-1 and TRBJ1-1, with D uncertain. This CDR3 spans 13 amino acids. Germline V lookup: CDR1 MNHNS, CDR2 SASEGT. Between the trimmed V and J ends, which lost 0 bases and 7 bases, there was a span of 9 bases.

This CDR3 reads CAISESAGVHEQYF. CDR3 coding DNA: TGTGCCATCAGTGAGTCTGCAGGGGTCCACGAGCAGTACTTC. This chain uses TRBV10-3 with TRBJ2-7, with D possibly matching TRBD1 (6 bases). This CDR3 spans 14 amino acids. Per germline, CDR1 ENHRY and CDR2 SYGVKD. V shed 0 bases and J shed 5 bases, with 11 bases lying between them.

The chain links TRBV28 to TRBJ1-1; 10 bases line up with TRBD1. V shed 2 bases and J 10 bases; nucleotides not matched to a gene: 7. From germline, CDR1 is MDHEN and CDR2 SYDVKM. This CDR3 region has 14 residues. The CDR3 sequence is CASSLRGTGEGAFF. CDR3 sequence (DNA): TGTGCCAGCAGTTTACGTGGGACAGGGGAGGGAGCTTTCTTT.

The chain combines TRBV28 with TRBJ1-1, with D unresolved. Trimming took 3 bases from V and 11 from J, leaving 13 bases between them. The CDR3 length is 12 residues. Germline V gene lookup returns CDR1 MDHEN and CDR2 SYDVKM. As DNA, the CDR3 is TGTGCCAGCAGTTTGGCAGGCCGAGGGGCTTTCTTT. The encoded protein is CASSLAGRGAFF.

The chain couples TRBV7-8 to TRBJ1-3; tentatively, D is TRBD1 (5 bases). V shed 5 bases and J shed 0 bases, with 11 bases lying between them. The CDR3 has 15 amino acids. Germline assignment: CDR1 SGHVS and CDR2 FQNEAQ. In nucleotides, the CDR3 is TGTGCCAGCAGCCCACCCAGGGTCTCTGGAAACACCATATATTTT. It encodes CASSPPRVSGNTIYF.

This chain uses TRBV19 with TRBJ1-3; D is unclear. Looked up from germline, CDR1 is LNHDA and CDR2 is SQIVND (reference sequence). There are 12 residues in the CDR3. V lost 7 bases, J lost 2 bases, and 6 bases lay in between. CDR3: CASMNTGNTIYF. The CDR3 bases are TGTGCCAGTATGAACACTGGAAACACCATATATTTT.